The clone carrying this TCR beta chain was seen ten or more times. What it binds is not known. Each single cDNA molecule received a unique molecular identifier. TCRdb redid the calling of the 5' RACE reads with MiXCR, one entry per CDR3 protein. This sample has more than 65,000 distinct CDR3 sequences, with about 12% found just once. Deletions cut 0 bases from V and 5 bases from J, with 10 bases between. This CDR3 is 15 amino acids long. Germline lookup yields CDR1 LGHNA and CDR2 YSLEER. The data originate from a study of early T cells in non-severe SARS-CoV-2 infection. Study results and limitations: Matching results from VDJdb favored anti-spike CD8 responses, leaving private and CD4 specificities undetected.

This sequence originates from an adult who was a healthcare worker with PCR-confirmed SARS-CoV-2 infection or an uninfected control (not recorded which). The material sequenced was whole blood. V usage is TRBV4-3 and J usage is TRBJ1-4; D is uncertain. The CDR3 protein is CASSQDWAENEKLFF. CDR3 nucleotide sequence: TGCGCCAGCAGCCAAGATTGGGCAGAGAATGAAAAACTGTTTTTT.